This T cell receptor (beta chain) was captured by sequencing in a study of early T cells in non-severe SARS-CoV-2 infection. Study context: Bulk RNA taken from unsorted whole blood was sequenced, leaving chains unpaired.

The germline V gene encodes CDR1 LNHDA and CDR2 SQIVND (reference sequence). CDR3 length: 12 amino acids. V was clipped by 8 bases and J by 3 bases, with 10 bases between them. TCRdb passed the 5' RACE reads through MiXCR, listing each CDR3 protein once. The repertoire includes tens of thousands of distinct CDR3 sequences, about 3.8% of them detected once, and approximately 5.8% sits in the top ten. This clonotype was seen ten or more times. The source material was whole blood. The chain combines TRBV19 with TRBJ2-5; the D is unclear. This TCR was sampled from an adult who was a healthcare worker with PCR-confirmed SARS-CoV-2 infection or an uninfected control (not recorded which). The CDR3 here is CASGRAEETQYF. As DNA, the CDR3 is TGTGCCAGTGGTCGGGCGGAAGAGACCCAGTACTTC. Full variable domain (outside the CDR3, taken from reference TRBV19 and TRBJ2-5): DGGITQSPKYLFRKEGQNVTLSCEQNLNHDAMYWYRQDPGQGLRLIYYSQIVNDFQKGDIAEGYSVSREKKESFPLTVTSAQKNPTAFYLCASGRAEETQYFGPGTRLLVL.